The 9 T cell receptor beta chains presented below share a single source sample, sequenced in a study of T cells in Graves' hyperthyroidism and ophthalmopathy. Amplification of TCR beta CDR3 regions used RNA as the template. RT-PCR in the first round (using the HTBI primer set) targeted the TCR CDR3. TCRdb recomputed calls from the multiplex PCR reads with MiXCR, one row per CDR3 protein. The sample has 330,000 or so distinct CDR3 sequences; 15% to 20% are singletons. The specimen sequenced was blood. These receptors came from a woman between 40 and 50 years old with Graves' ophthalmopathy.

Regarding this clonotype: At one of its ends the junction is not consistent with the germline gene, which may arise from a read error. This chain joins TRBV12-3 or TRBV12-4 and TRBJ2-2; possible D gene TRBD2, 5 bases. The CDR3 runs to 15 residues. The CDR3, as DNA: TGCGCCAGCAGTTTAGGACGGGCGCGACTCGGGGAGCTGTCTTTT. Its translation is CASSLGRARLGELSF.

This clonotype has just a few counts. The CDR3 here is CASSQTNGTYEQYF. CDR3 sequence (DNA): TGCGCCAGCAGCCAAACTAACGGTACCTACGAGCAGTACTTC. V usage is TRBV4-1 and J usage is TRBJ2-7; D is ambiguous. V lost 2 bases, J lost 2 bases, and 10 bases lay in between. Per the germline V gene, CDR1 is MGHRA and CDR2 is YSYEKL. The CDR3 totals 14 residues.

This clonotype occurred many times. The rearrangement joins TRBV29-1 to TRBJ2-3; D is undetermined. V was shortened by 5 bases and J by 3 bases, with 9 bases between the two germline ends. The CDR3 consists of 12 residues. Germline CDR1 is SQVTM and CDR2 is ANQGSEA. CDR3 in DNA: TGCAGCGTTCCGGCAGCAACAGATACGCAGTATTTT. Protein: CSVPAATDTQYF.

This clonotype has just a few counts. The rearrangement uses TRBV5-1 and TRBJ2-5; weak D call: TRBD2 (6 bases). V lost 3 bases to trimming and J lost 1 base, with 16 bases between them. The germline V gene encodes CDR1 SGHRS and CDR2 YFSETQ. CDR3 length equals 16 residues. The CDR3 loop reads CASSWGPVSGQETQYF. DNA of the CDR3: TGCGCCAGCAGCTGGGGCCCGGTTAGCGGCCAAGAGACCCAGTACTTC.

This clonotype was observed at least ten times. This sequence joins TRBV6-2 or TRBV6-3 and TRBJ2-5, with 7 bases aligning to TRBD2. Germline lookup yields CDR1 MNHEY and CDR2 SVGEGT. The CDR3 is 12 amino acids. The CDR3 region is CLREGRQETQYF. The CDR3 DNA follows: TGTCTAAGGGAGGGCAGACAAGAGACCCAGTACTTC.

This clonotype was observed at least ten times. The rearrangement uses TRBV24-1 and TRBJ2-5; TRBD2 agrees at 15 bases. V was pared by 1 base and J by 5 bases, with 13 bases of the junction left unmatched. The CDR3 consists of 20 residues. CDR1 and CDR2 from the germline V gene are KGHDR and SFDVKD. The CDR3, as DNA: TGTGCCACCAGTGATTTCCGGGGGACTAGCGGGAGGTGGTGGCGGGAGACCCAGTACTTC. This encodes CATSDFRGTSGRWWRETQYF.

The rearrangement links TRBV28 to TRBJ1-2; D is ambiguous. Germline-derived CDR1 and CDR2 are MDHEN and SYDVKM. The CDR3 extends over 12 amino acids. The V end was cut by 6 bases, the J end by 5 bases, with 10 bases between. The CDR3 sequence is CASRVNVYGYTF. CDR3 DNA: TGTGCCAGCAGGGTAAACGTGTATGGCTACACCTTC.

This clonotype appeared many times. CDR3: CASGGGLGAFF. Here the CDR3 DNA reads TGTGCCAGCGGGGGGGGACTTGGAGCTTTCTTT. The genes are TRBV28 and TRBJ1-1; D is perhaps TRBD1 (5 bases). The CDR3 consists of 11 residues. Trimming left V 8 bases short and J 10 bases short, with 14 bases between. Germline loops: CDR1 MDHEN, CDR2 SYDVKM.

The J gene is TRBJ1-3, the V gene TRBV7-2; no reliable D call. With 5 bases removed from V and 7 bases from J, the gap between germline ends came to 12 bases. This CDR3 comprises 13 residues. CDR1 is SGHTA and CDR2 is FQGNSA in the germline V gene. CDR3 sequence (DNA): TGTGCCAGCAGCCAGCAAGGAGGGAACACCATATATTTT. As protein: CASSQQGGNTIYF.